This T cell receptor beta chain is drawn from a study of blood T cell repertoires in COVID-19. Overall study: Nucleic acid was either cDNA or gDNA, and it came from T cells, B-cell-depleted T cells, or PBMCs.

Study members were between about 18 and 90 years old and lived in around 24 US regions. CDR1 and CDR2 (germline): LGHNA, YSLEER. This CDR3 has 16 amino acids. After removal of 4 bases from V and 6 bases from J, the junction contained 13 bases not matched to a gene. Clones were read by immunoSEQ multiplex PCR, and TCRdb kept only the in-frame ones, dropping some. The data contain about 180,000 clones, 88% of them singletons. Input material: PBMCs or T cells enriched from blood (not recorded which). The chain couples TRBV4-3 to TRBJ2-3, with 7 bases matching TRBD2. This TCR was sampled from a woman between 18 and 29 years old who had recovered from COVID-19. CDR3 amino acids: CASSRDLSGAGDTQYF. CDR3 DNA sequence: TGCGCCAGCAGCCGCGATTTAAGCGGGGCCGGGGATACGCAGTATTTT.